This passage covers 22 T cell receptor beta chains from one sample sequenced in a study of shared clonotypes between healthy human individuals. Measured with immunoSEQ multiplex PCR; TCRdb has only the in-frame clones, and not every one. Of some 200,000 clones listed, approximately 65% are singletons. Material for sequencing was memory CD4+ T cells sorted from blood. Subset indicated: CD45RA-negative fraction. The receptors shown here come from a man in his thirties or forties in good health.

This chain uses TRBV19 with TRBJ1-5; D not certain. The CDR3 runs to 13 residues. Germline V gene lookup returns CDR1 LNHDA and CDR2 SQIVND (reference sequence). V was shortened by 3 bases and J by 4 bases, with 7 bases between the two germline ends. DNA for the CDR3: TGTGCCAGTAGTATCGACACAAATCAGCCCCAGCATTTT. Protein sequence: CASSIDTNQPQHF.

The sample holds many counts of this clone. V is TRBV5-4 and J is TRBJ2-1, with 10 bases identical to TRBD2. This CDR3 contains 16 residues. V lost 4 bases to trimming and J lost 5 bases; unmatched junction nucleotides: 9. Germline CDR1 reads SGHNT; CDR2 reads YYREEE (reference sequence). The DNA for the CDR3 is TGTGCCAGCAGCCCGCCGCTAGCGGGGGCTAACAATGAGCAGTTCTTC. Translation: CASSPPLAGANNEQFF.

The CDR3 DNA follows: TGTGCCAGCAAGGGCGGGAGAGGCCAAGAGACCCAGTACTTC. Amino acid sequence: CASKGGRGQETQYF. This sequence joins TRBV6-5 and TRBJ2-5; 7 nucleotides line up with TRBD2. J was trimmed by 1 base and V by 7 bases; bases with no gene match: 6. From germline, CDR1 is MNHEY and CDR2 SVGAGI. The CDR3 length is 14 residues.

The count of this clone is one. The CDR3 sequence is CAISPQFNNEQFF. The CDR3 DNA is TGTGCCATCAGTCCTCAATTCAACAATGAGCAGTTCTTC. V is TRBV10-3 and J is TRBJ2-1; D not certain. Germline loops: CDR1 ENHRY, CDR2 SYGVKD. The CDR3 has 13 amino acids. Trimming cost V 5 bases and J 5 bases, with 10 bases left between them.

The V and J genes are TRBV6-1 and TRBJ2-7, with D unclear. Trimming took 7 bases from V and 2 from J, leaving 12 bases between them. Germline lookup yields CDR1 MNHNS and CDR2 SASEGT. CDR3 length equals 13 residues. CDR3 amino acids: CASTLKWTYEQYF. CDR3 DNA: TGTGCCAGCACTTTGAAATGGACCTACGAGCAGTACTTC.

The chain has TRBV30 and TRBJ2-7; 11 bases map to TRBD2. Germline V gives CDR1 GTSNPN, CDR2 SVGIG (reference sequence). Unmatched junction bases numbered 6, after V lost 2 bases and J lost 0 bases. The CDR3 has 16 residues. CDR3 loop: CAWSLPTSGSSYEQYF. CDR3 nucleotide sequence: TGTGCCTGGAGTCTACCTACTAGCGGGAGCTCCTACGAGCAGTACTTC.

The chain has TRBV19 and TRBJ1-1; D ambiguous. V was clipped by 6 bases and J by 1 base, with 18 bases between them. The CDR3 sequence is 16 residues long. CDR1 and CDR2 (germline): LNHDA, SQIVND (reference sequence). In nucleotides, the CDR3 is TGTGCCAGTAGCCTGTATTCGAGTTTCTGGAACACTGAAGCTTTCTTT. Amino acid sequence: CASSLYSSFWNTEAFF. Full variable domain (missing parts from reference TRBV19 and TRBJ1-1): DGGITQSPKYLFRKEGQNVTLSCEQNLNHDAMYWYRQDPGQGLRLIYYSQIVNDFQKGDIAEGYSVSREKKESFPLTVTSAQKNPTAFYLCASSLYSSFWNTEAFFGQGTRLTVV.

The rearrangement joins TRBV5-5 to TRBJ2-7; 8 nucleotides align to TRBD1. The trim removed 4 bases at V and 3 bases at J, leaving 9 bases unmatched. Germline values: CDR1 SGHKS, CDR2 YYEKEE (reference sequence). This CDR3 is 15 amino acids long. The CDR3 DNA reads TGTGCCAGCAGCATTCTGGACAGGGCGGTCTACGAGCAGTACTTC. Encoded protein: CASSILDRAVYEQYF.

This clone has just a few counts. The chain joins TRBV6-5 to TRBJ2-3; the D call may be TRBD1 or TRBD2 (5 bases each). Per the germline V gene, CDR1 is MNHEY and CDR2 is SVGAGI. This CDR3 has 15 residues. The V end was cut by 2 bases, the J end by 2 bases, with 11 bases between. The CDR3 region has the DNA TGTGCCAGCAGTTACGGTGGGGGTTTCACAGATACGCAGTATTTT. This gives the protein CASSYGGGFTDTQYF.

This chain joins TRBV5-1 and TRBJ2-1, with D unresolved. The germline V gene encodes CDR1 SGHRS and CDR2 YFSETQ. This CDR3 spans 15 amino acids. Trimming shortened V by 2 bases and J by 6 bases, and 15 bases separated the two germline ends. The CDR3: CASSLVTPVTNEQFF. The DNA of the CDR3 is TGCGCCAGCAGCTTAGTGACACCGGTGACCAATGAGCAGTTCTTC.

This clone has just a few counts. This chain links TRBV28 with TRBJ2-7; D not certain. CDR1 is MDHEN, CDR2 SYDVKM, per germline. Trimming cost V 3 bases and J 3 bases, with 6 bases left between them. CDR3 length: 12 amino acids. The CDR3 sequence is CASSFINYEQYF. The CDR3 DNA is TGTGCCAGCAGTTTCATCAACTACGAGCAGTACTTC.

J is TRBJ2-5 and V is TRBV5-1; possible D gene TRBD1, 6 bases. The CDR3 has 15 amino acids. Germline V lookup: CDR1 SGHRS, CDR2 YFSETQ. V gave up 4 bases and J gave up 4 bases, with 17 bases separating them. The CDR3 nucleotides are TGCGCCAGCAGCCGGACCGCAGGGGCGGGAGAGACCCAGTACTTC. Amino acids: CASSRTAGAGETQYF. The variable domain in full, with the rest retrieved from reference TRBV5-1 and TRBJ2-5, is KAGVTQTPRYLIKTRGQQVTLSCSPISGHRSVSWYQQTPGQGLQFLFEYFSETQRNKGNFPGRFSGRQFSNSRSEMNVSTLELGDSALYLCASSRTAGAGETQYFGPGTRLLVL.

This clone was detected once. This sequence joins TRBV28 and TRBJ1-5, with 8 bases that match TRBD1. CDR1 and CDR2 from the germline V gene are MDHEN and SYDVKM. The CDR3 has 14 amino acids. The junction had 6 bases not matched to a gene; V was cut back by 5 bases and J by 6 bases. The CDR3 sequence is CASSQTGGGQPQHF. In nucleotides, the CDR3 is TGTGCCAGCAGTCAAACAGGGGGAGGTCAGCCCCAGCATTTT.

Only one count was recorded for this clone. V gene TRBV7-2 combines with J gene TRBJ2-1; no clear D. Trimming pared 1 base from V and 7 bases from J, leaving 17 bases between. CDR3 length equals 16 residues. CDR1 and CDR2 (germline): SGHTA, FQGNSA. CDR3 DNA sequence: TGTGCCAGCAGCTTAGTCTTTGGTAATTGGTTGAATGAGCAGTTCTTC. Translated: CASSLVFGNWLNEQFF.

This chain uses TRBV14 with TRBJ2-7; D uncertain. Per the germline V gene, CDR1 is SGHDN and CDR2 is FVKESK. V was pared by 3 bases and J by 0 bases, with 6 bases between. There are 13 residues in the CDR3. This CDR3 reads CASSHAYSYEQYF. The CDR3 coding sequence is TGTGCCAGCAGCCATGCTTACTCCTACGAGCAGTACTTC.

This clone was seen a handful of times. The chain joins TRBV10-3 to TRBJ1-4, with 7 bases fitting TRBD1. The CDR3 is 15 residues long. Germline trimming cut 0 bases from V and 8 bases from J; bases unmatched to any gene: 6. Germline V lookup: CDR1 ENHRY, CDR2 SYGVKD. The CDR3 sequence is CAISESLGGEEKLFF. The CDR3 DNA follows: TGTGCCATCAGTGAGTCGCTAGGGGGCGAGGAAAAACTGTTTTTT.

V gene TRBV27 combines with J gene TRBJ2-1, with 7 nucleotides matching TRBD2. This CDR3 is built from 20 residues. Germline CDR1 and CDR2: MNHEY and SMNVEV (reference sequence). The ends lost 2 bases at V and 5 bases at J; junction bases unmatched: 21. The CDR3 bases are TGTGCCAGCAGTTTAAAACGGCCAACGGTTGGGAGACTAGCCCACAATGAGCAGTTCTTC. Protein: CASSLKRPTVGRLAHNEQFF.

This clone showed up just once. J is TRBJ1-5 and V is TRBV6-1, with D possibly matching TRBD1 (5 bases). This CDR3 comprises 13 residues. Germline CDR1 is MNHNS and CDR2 is SASEGT. Trimming removed 6 bases from V and 5 bases from J, with 11 bases in between. The CDR3 sequence: CASRTTGDQPQHF. As DNA, the CDR3 is TGTGCCAGCAGAACAACAGGAGATCAGCCCCAGCATTTT.

The V gene is TRBV5-4, the J gene TRBJ1-1; maybe TRBD1 (6 bases). This CDR3 is 15 amino acids long. Per the germline V gene, CDR1 is SGHNT and CDR2 is YYREEE (reference sequence). V was trimmed by 5 bases and J by 5 bases, leaving 19 bases between them. CDR3 sequence: CASREKQGGGTEAFF. The CDR3, as DNA: TGTGCCAGCAGGGAAAAACAGGGTGGGGGGACTGAAGCTTTCTTT.

The V gene is TRBV5-4, the J gene TRBJ2-7; 8 bases agree with TRBD2. The trim removed 4 bases at V and 1 base at J, leaving 4 bases unmatched. The CDR3 loop spans 14 amino acids. CDR1 is SGHNT and CDR2 is YYREEE in the germline V gene (reference sequence). This chain's CDR3 is CASSRGGLSYEQYF. The CDR3 coding sequence is TGTGCCAGCAGCCGGGGGGGGTTGTCCTACGAGCAGTACTTC.

As regards this clone: Other DNA sequences in the sample encode the same CDR3. The CDR3 DNA reads as TGCGCCAGCAGCTTGGCATTAGGTGCAGATACGCAGTATTTT. Protein sequence: CASSLALGADTQYF. The V gene is TRBV5-1, the J gene TRBJ2-3; D remains unclear. Trimming removed 0 bases from V and 4 bases from J, with 9 bases in between. The CDR3 runs 14 residues. CDR1 is SGHRS and CDR2 is YFSETQ in the germline V gene.

This clone occurred a few times. This chain connects TRBV4-3 to TRBJ2-7, with D possibly being TRBD1 or TRBD2 (6 bases each). V shed 0 bases and J shed 7 bases, with 16 bases lying between them. This CDR3 has 15 residues. Germline V gene data show CDR1 as LGHNA and CDR2 as YSLEER. The CDR3 nucleotides read TGCGCCAGCAGCCAAGATTCCTCGGGGGCGCGGGAGCAGTACTTC. This encodes CASSQDSSGAREQYF.